These 19 T cell receptor beta chains were all obtained from the same sample, sequenced in a study of blood T cell repertoires in COVID-19. Here immunoSEQ multiplex PCR was the method, and the copy in TCRdb shows in-frame clones only, minus some. The sample yields more than 200,000 clones, more than 65% seen once. Sequenced: peripheral blood. All receptors come from a woman in her thirties or forties with active or convalescent COVID-19.

This rearrangement joins TRBV2 to TRBJ2-2; 7 nucleotides agree with TRBD1. The germline V gene encodes CDR1 SNHLY and CDR2 FYNNEI. The CDR3 contains 14 residues. Trimming removed 5 bases from V and 3 bases from J; junction bases left unmatched: 3. CDR3 region: CASSLDRYTGELFF. In DNA form, the CDR3 reads TGTGCCAGCAGTTTGGACAGGTACACCGGGGAGCTGTTTTTT.

Only one count was recorded for this clone. This sequence joins TRBV5-1 and TRBJ1-2; the D gene is possibly TRBD1 (6 bases). Trimming cost V 0 bases and J 4 bases, with 13 bases left between them. Germline assignment: CDR1 SGHRS and CDR2 YFSETQ. The CDR3 runs 15 residues. This CDR3 reads CASSLGVQGSYGYTF. For the CDR3, the DNA is TGCGCCAGCAGCTTGGGGGTTCAGGGGTCCTATGGCTACACCTTC.

V usage is TRBV5-6 and J usage is TRBJ1-2; TRBD1 agrees at 7 bases. This CDR3 spans 14 amino acids. Trimming removed 4 bases from V and 5 bases from J; junction bases left unmatched: 8. From germline, CDR1 is SGHDT and CDR2 YYEEEE. The CDR3: CASSRDREPYGYTF. The CDR3 DNA reads as TGTGCCAGCAGCCGGGACAGAGAGCCATATGGCTACACCTTC.

The CDR3 reads CASSWTGREDYEQYF. The CDR3, as DNA: TGCGCCAGCAGCTGGACTGGGCGGGAAGACTACGAGCAGTACTTC. The chain links TRBV5-1 to TRBJ2-7, with TRBD2 as a possible D gene (6 bases). The germline V and J ends were trimmed by 3 bases and 3 bases, with 16 bases remaining between them. The CDR3 has 15 residues. Per germline, CDR1 SGHRS and CDR2 YFSETQ.

The J gene is TRBJ1-6, the V gene TRBV30; D perhaps matches TRBD1 (6 bases). CDR3 size: 14 residues. Per the germline V gene, CDR1 is GTSNPN and CDR2 is SVGIG (reference sequence). Between the trimmed V and J ends, which lost 3 bases and 13 bases, there was a span of 19 bases. CDR3 nucleotide sequence: TGTGCCTGGAGACCCTGGGAGGGGGAATTCCCCCTCCACTTT. It translates to CAWRPWEGEFPLHF.

This clone has a single count. This chain uses TRBV4-1 with TRBJ1-2, with 8 bases lining up with TRBD1. Germline V gene lookup returns CDR1 MGHRA and CDR2 YSYEKL. Losses at the gene ends were 0 bases for V and 8 bases for J; bases not matched to a gene: 11. This CDR3 is 16 amino acids long. The CDR3 region has the DNA TGCGCCAGCAGCCAAGACCCCAGGGGGCGAGCGGGGGGCTACACCTTC. This codes for CASSQDPRGRAGGYTF.

This clone was detected once. The chain carries TRBV7-3 and TRBJ1-2; D call uncertain. V was clipped by 2 bases and J by 8 bases, with 9 bases between them. CDR1 and CDR2 from the germline V gene are SGHTA and FQGTGA. The CDR3 is 12 amino acids. DNA for the CDR3: TGTGCCAGCAGCTTACAGAGGGCAGGCTACACCTTC. Translated: CASSLQRAGYTF.

The chain uses TRBV7-6 and TRBJ2-2; the D is unclear. Germline V gives CDR1 SGHVS, CDR2 FNYEAQ. V shed 5 bases and J shed 1 base, with 20 bases lying between them. There are 18 residues in the CDR3. DNA of the CDR3: TGTGCCAGCAGCGAAGCCAACCCGGGTCGGAAGAACACCGGGGAGCTGTTTTTT. This sequence encodes CASSEANPGRKNTGELFF.

This clone was detected only once. The genes are TRBV7-3 and TRBJ2-1, with 7 bases matching TRBD2. CDR1 and CDR2 (germline): SGHTA, FQGTGA. The CDR3 has 15 residues. With V trimmed by 5 bases and J by 4 bases, 8 bases remained unmatched. CDR3 DNA: TGTGCCAGCAGCGCCGGGCGGGAGCCTTACAATGAGCAGTTCTTC. This encodes CASSAGREPYNEQFF.

The chain has TRBV7-9 and TRBJ1-5, with D unclear. The CDR3 is 15 amino acids. The germline V gene encodes CDR1 SEHNR and CDR2 FQNEAQ (reference sequence). V was shortened by 3 bases and J by 2 bases, with 11 bases between the two germline ends. The CDR3 here is CASSFEGVGNQPQHF. Here the CDR3 DNA reads TGTGCCAGCAGCTTCGAGGGTGTAGGCAATCAGCCCCAGCATTTT.

The chain uses TRBV3-1 (or the pseudogene TRBV3-2) and TRBJ2-2; TRBD1 might be the D (7 bases). CDR1 is LGHDT, CDR2 YNNKEL, per germline (reference sequence). The CDR3 contains 14 residues. V shed 6 bases and J shed 5 bases, with 13 bases lying between them. As DNA, the CDR3 is TGTGCCAGCAGTCCGCAGGGGGGTACCGGGGAGCTGTTTTTT. The encoded protein is CASSPQGGTGELFF.

The chain has TRBV5-1 and TRBJ1-2; 8 nucleotides align to TRBD1. V lost 0 bases, J lost 7 bases, and 8 bases stayed unmatched. The length of the CDR3 is 15 residues. The germline gives CDR1 SGHRS, CDR2 YFSETQ. The CDR3 here is CASSLEAAGGGGYTF. CDR3 DNA: TGCGCCAGCAGCTTGGAGGCGGCAGGGGGCGGTGGCTACACCTTC.

J is TRBJ2-2 and V is TRBV6-2 or TRBV6-3; TRBD2 matches 7 bases. The CDR3 has 15 amino acids. Germline V CDR1 and CDR2: MNHEY, SVGEGT. Trimming at V came to 2 bases and at J to 9 bases, leaving 9 bases not matched to a gene. CDR3 sequence (DNA): TGTGCCAGCAGTTACGGACTAGGGGTCGACAGGGAGCTGTTTTTT. It yields the protein CASSYGLGVDRELFF.

The chain joins TRBV30 to TRBJ1-6; the D is unclear. Trimming took 1 base from V and 4 from J, leaving 8 bases between them. Germline lookup yields CDR1 GTSNPN and CDR2 SVGIG (reference sequence). This CDR3 is 14 amino acids long. In DNA form, the CDR3 reads TGTGCCTGGAGTGGGCAGGATTATAATTCACCCCTCCACTTT. Protein sequence: CAWSGQDYNSPLHF.

The chain links TRBV28 to TRBJ1-5; D gene ambiguous. The CDR3 length is 15 residues. Trimming took off 7 bases at V and 2 bases at J, with 15 bases between the two ends. Germline V lookup: CDR1 MDHEN, CDR2 SYDVKM. As DNA, the CDR3 is TGTGCCAGCACCCTTCGAGGAGCTGGCAATCAGCCCCAGCATTTT. Protein product: CASTLRGAGNQPQHF. Combining the CDR3 with reference TRBV28 and TRBJ1-5 gives the whole variable domain DVKVTQSSRYLVKRTGEKVFLECVQDMDHENMFWYRQDPGLGLRLIYFSYDVKMKEKGDIPEGYSVSREKKERFSLILESASTNQTSMYLCASTLRGAGNQPQHFGDGTRLSIL.

This chain links TRBV4-1 with TRBJ1-5; 8 bases agree with TRBD1. V dropped 4 bases and J dropped 2; count of bases not matched to a gene: 7. Germline CDR1 and CDR2: MGHRA and YSYEKL. The CDR3 totals 16 residues. CDR3 sequence reads: CASSPRGQGGNQPQHF. The CDR3 DNA sequence: TGCGCCAGCAGCCCACGTGGACAGGGAGGCAATCAGCCCCAGCATTTT.

As for this clone: Other DNA sequences in this specimen translate into the identical CDR3. V usage is TRBV28 and J usage is TRBJ1-1; no clear D. V dropped 4 bases and J dropped 1 base, with 10 bases sitting between them. The germline CDR1 and CDR2 sequences are MDHEN and SYDVKM. The CDR3 is made up of 14 amino acids. CDR3 DNA sequence: TGTGCCAGCAGTTCGCCTGGCGGGAACACTGAAGCTTTCTTT. Its translation is CASSSPGGNTEAFF.

The rearrangement joins TRBV25-1 to TRBJ1-2, with D uncertain. The CDR3 contains 13 residues. V was pared by 1 base and J by 2 bases, with 5 bases between. The germline gives CDR1 MGHDK, CDR2 SYGVNS. The CDR3 region is CASSEWSNYGYTF. As DNA, the CDR3 is TGTGCCAGCAGTGAATGGAGCAACTATGGCTACACCTTC.

V usage is TRBV19 and J usage is TRBJ1-6; tentative D call: TRBD1 (6 bases). Trimming shortened V by 3 bases and J by 10 bases, and 16 bases separated the two germline ends. The germline gives CDR1 LNHDA, CDR2 SQIVND (reference sequence). The CDR3 sequence is 15 residues long. The CDR3 protein is CASSISTGPNSPLHF. The CDR3 DNA reads as TGTGCCAGTAGTATCTCGACAGGTCCGAACTCACCCCTCCACTTT.